This entry lists 14 T cell receptor beta chains sequenced from one sample in a study of cytomegalovirus exposure and HLA in healthy donors. A multiplex PCR was run with 60 Vbeta primers and 13 Jbeta primers. The assay was immunoSEQ multiplex PCR, and TCRdb's table has in-frame clones only and misses some. The sample includes about 120,000 clones, about four fifths of them seen just once. Source material: PBMCs. The receptors derive from a woman aged 18-35 years in good health and CMV-seronegative.

This clone was recorded a few times. The chain links TRBV4-1 to TRBJ2-1; 12 bases are a match to TRBD2. With V trimmed by 5 bases and J by 6 bases, 5 bases remained unmatched. Per the germline V gene, CDR1 is MGHRA and CDR2 is YSYEKL. The CDR3 extends over 15 amino acids. The CDR3 reads CASSALAGGFNEQFF. The CDR3 DNA is TGCGCCAGCAGCGCACTAGCGGGGGGTTTCAATGAGCAGTTCTTC.

V is TRBV19 and J is TRBJ1-1; 9 bases are shared with TRBD1. This CDR3 region has 14 residues. The germline gives CDR1 LNHDA, CDR2 SQIVND (reference sequence). Germline trimming cut 7 bases from V and 4 bases from J; bases unmatched to any gene: 7. The CDR3 DNA reads TGTGCCAGTAACCGACAGGGGGTTGGCACTGAAGCTTTCTTT. Protein: CASNRQGVGTEAFF.

The chain has TRBV9 and TRBJ2-7, with D perhaps matching TRBD1 (7 bases). The V gene lost 3 bases and the J gene lost 4 bases, with 14 bases spanning the gap. The CDR3 runs to 14 residues. Looked up from germline, CDR1 is SGDLS and CDR2 is YYNGEE. The CDR3 reads CASSATGTSYEQYF. CDR3 in DNA: TGTGCCAGCAGCGCGACAGGGACTTCTTACGAGCAGTACTTC.

CDR3 in DNA: TGTGCCAGCAGCTTAGGGGAGGTCAATCAGCCCCAGCATTTT. Translated: CASSLGEVNQPQHF. V gene TRBV7-9 combines with J gene TRBJ1-5; no reliable D call. This CDR3 has 14 amino acids. V lost 1 base and J lost 3, with 7 bases in between. Germline CDR1 and CDR2: SEHNR and FQNEAQ (reference sequence).

The genes are TRBV28 and TRBJ1-5; TRBD1 matches at 10 bases. V trimming: 2 bases; J trimming: 4 bases; junction bases outside the gene matches: 5. This CDR3 spans 16 amino acids. Germline CDR1 MDHEN, CDR2 SYDVKM. CDR3 nucleotide sequence: TGTGCCAGCAGTTTAAGGTCGGGACAGGGGAATCAGCCCCAGCATTTT. It is translated as CASSLRSGQGNQPQHF.

V gene TRBV11-2 combines with J gene TRBJ2-1, with D possibly TRBD1 on 5 matching bases. The ends were cut back, 3 bases at V and 4 bases at J, with 10 bases in the middle. CDR3 size: 14 residues. Germline V lookup: CDR1 SGHAT, CDR2 FQNNGV. Here the CDR3 reads CASSFGHLYNEQFF. CDR3 DNA sequence: TGTGCCAGCAGCTTCGGACATCTTTACAATGAGCAGTTCTTC.

This clone was counted only a few times. The gene calls are TRBV7-2 and TRBJ1-1, with D possibly TRBD1 on 5 matching bases. This CDR3 contains 14 residues. V lost 3 bases and J lost 4, with 12 bases in between. CDR1 and CDR2 (germline): SGHTA, FQGNSA. The CDR3 reads CASSFTREGTEAFF. The DNA for the CDR3 is TGTGCCAGCAGCTTTACCAGGGAGGGCACTGAAGCTTTCTTT.

The rearrangement links TRBV25-1 to TRBJ1-3; unclear D gene. This CDR3 has 13 residues. Between the trimmed V and J ends, which lost 5 bases and 8 bases, there was a span of 13 bases. CDR1 is MGHDK, CDR2 SYGVNS, per germline. CDR3 residues: CASSPHKADTIYF. CDR3 DNA sequence: TGTGCCAGCAGTCCTCATAAAGCGGACACCATATATTTT.

Of note for this clone: Other DNA sequences in the sample encode the same CDR3. The V call is TRBV7-2, the J call TRBJ2-1; TRBD2 matches at 9 bases. The CDR3 has 15 residues. J lost 4 bases, V lost 5 bases, and 6 bases had no gene match. From germline, CDR1 is SGHTA and CDR2 FQGNSA. CDR3 in DNA: TGTGCCAGCAGCCCCGCGGGGGGGATATACAATGAGCAGTTCTTC. This encodes CASSPAGGIYNEQFF.

This clone was detected only a few times. V gene TRBV28 combines with J gene TRBJ1-5, with D tentatively TRBD1 (6 bases). Germline V gives CDR1 MDHEN, CDR2 SYDVKM. This CDR3 comprises 16 residues. The ends were cut back, 3 bases at V and 7 bases at J, with 19 bases in the middle. CDR3 nucleotide sequence: TGTGCCAGCAGTTTCCGGGCGGGGGGGCAGAGGCAGCCCCAGCATTTT. This sequence encodes CASSFRAGGQRQPQHF.

V gene TRBV15 combines with J gene TRBJ2-3; D is perhaps TRBD2 (5 bases). The germline V gene has CDR1 LNHNV and CDR2 YYDKDF (reference sequence). Between the trimmed V and J ends, which lost 0 bases and 0 bases, there was a span of 10 bases. The CDR3 consists of 16 residues. CDR3 region: CATSRDPGGSTDTQYF. CDR3 DNA sequence: TGTGCCACCAGCAGAGATCCTGGCGGGAGCACAGATACGCAGTATTTT.

The J gene is TRBJ1-2, the V gene TRBV10-3; 8 bases are shared with TRBD1. CDR1 and CDR2 (germline): ENHRY, SYGVKD. With 3 bases clipped from V and 5 bases from J, the junction kept 2 bases outside the gene matches. The CDR3 covers 13 residues. DNA for the CDR3: TGTGCCATCAGTGATGGGGACAGGTATGGCTACACCTTC. Its translation: CAISDGDRYGYTF.

This clone appeared once. This sequence joins TRBV30 and TRBJ2-2; D not resolved. V lost 4 bases and J lost 0, with 9 bases in between. Germline-derived CDR1 and CDR2 are GTSNPN and SVGIG (reference sequence). CDR3 length: 14 amino acids. The CDR3 is CAWTENSNTGELFF. CDR3 in DNA: TGTGCCTGGACGGAGAACTCGAACACCGGGGAGCTGTTTTTT. Full variable domain (outside the CDR3, taken from reference TRBV30 and TRBJ2-2): SQTIHQWPATLVQPVGSPLSLECTVEGTSNPNLYWYRQAAGRGLQLLFYSVGIGQISSEVPQNLSASRPQDRQFILSSKKLLLSDSGFYLCAWTENSNTGELFFGEGSRLTVL.

The J gene is TRBJ2-2, the V gene TRBV4-1, with 11 bases identical to TRBD2. This CDR3 is 18 amino acids long. Losses at the gene ends were 1 base for V and 5 bases for J; bases not matched to a gene: 9. Germline V gene data show CDR1 as MGHRA and CDR2 as YSYEKL. CDR3 DNA sequence: TGCGCCAGCAGCCAAGTACTAGCGGGGGTTGTGTGGACCGGGGAGCTGTTTTTT. Protein sequence: CASSQVLAGVVWTGELFF.